The clone carrying this TCR beta chain was observed at least ten times. The antigen is unknown. TCRdb redid the clone calls on the PCR reads using MiXCR. The sample records 30,000 to 35,000 clones, around 16% being singletons. This entry belongs to a study of metastatic and nonmetastatic thyroid tumors. Study context: Repertoire comparison spanned blood and tumor or nodule tissue of malignant and benign thyroid patients.

Study outcomes and limitations: In both blood and tumor samples, TCR beta diversity was reported significantly higher for malignant than benign nodules.

V lost 0 bases and J 6 bases, leaving 12 bases between the germline ends. The CDR3 is made up of 15 amino acids. The germline CDR1 and CDR2 sequences are SGHRS and YFSETQ. Until they underwent thyroid surgery, no patient had received any treatment. V and J are TRBV5-1 and TRBJ2-2; a weak D match, TRBD2 (5 bases). Sequences were obtained from blood. The sequence derives from a male donor with papillary thyroid cancer or a benign thyroid nodule (not recorded which). Some clones in this sample may be carry-over from other donors' samples. The CDR3 DNA sequence: TGCGCCAGCAGCTTGGGGTGGGAGTTGTCCGGGGAGCTGTTTTTT. It yields the protein CASSLGWELSGELFF.